The T cell receptor beta chain described here comes from a study of identical twins. From the 5' RACE reads, TCRdb called clonotypes with MiXCR, one entry per CDR3 protein. The sample yields 200,000 to 250,000 distinct CDR3 sequences, about 12% seen once. Germline loops: CDR1 SNHLY, CDR2 FYNNEI. The CDR3 has 13 residues. Trimming cost V 11 bases and J 3 bases, with 16 bases left between them. This clonotype was observed many times. The data also belong to a second study, concerning yellow fever vaccine responses in identical twins.

The chain combines TRBV2 with TRBJ1-2, with D possibly TRBD1 on 5 matching bases. Sequencing was done on a sample of memory (CD45RO+) T cells sorted from blood. The TCR comes from a woman aged 18-29 years in good health. CDR3 loop: CAYRRGEDYGYTF. CDR3 sequence (DNA): TGTGCCTACCGCCGGGGGGAAGACTATGGCTACACCTTC.